These T cell receptor beta chains were read from a single sample in a study of blood T cell repertoires in COVID-19. Sequencing used immunoSEQ multiplex PCR; TCRdb keeps in-frame clones, though not all of them. The sample includes about half a million clones, around 85% seen only once; the top ten take more than 3%. The sequenced sample was peripheral blood. These receptors all come from a human donor in a cohort sampled during active COVID-19. CDR3s include the opening cysteine and the closing phenylalanine or tryptophan. The order of the fields is clone size, J gene, V gene, D gene, CDR3 protein, CDR3 DNA. The D gene is left open where the match is weak. Clone size, where shown, is once, few, many, or a class for clones that have expanded.

.	TRBJ2-5	TRBV28	TRBD2	CASRPTSGRVETQYF	TGTGCCAGCAGACCCACTAGCGGGAGAGTGGAGACCCAGTACTTC
.	TRBJ2-7	TRBV18	TRBD2	CASSQQAGDEQYF	TGTGCCAGCTCCCAGCAGGCGGGAGACGAGCAGTACTTC
.	TRBJ1-1	TRBV5-4	.	CASSLARGGSTNTEAFF	TGTGCCAGCAGCTTGGCGAGGGGGGGCAGTACGAACACTGAAGCTTTCTTT
once	TRBJ1-5	TRBV2	.	CASSGVVGNQPQHF	TGTGCCAGCAGTGGAGTGGTTGGCAATCAGCCCCAGCATTTT
.	TRBJ1-1	TRBV7-2	.	CASSQGSRTEAFF	TGTGCCAGCAGCCAGGGCAGTCGAACTGAAGCTTTCTTT
.	TRBJ1-1	TRBV3-1/TRBV3-2	.	CASSQLTPGTEAFF	TGTGCCAGCAGCCAGTTGACCCCGGGCACTGAAGCTTTCTTT
.	TRBJ2-5	TRBV7-2	TRBD2	CASSPAGDGTQYF	TGTGCCAGCAGCCCCGCGGGGGACGGGACCCAGTACTTC
.	TRBJ2-3	TRBV11-2	TRBD2	CASSLAGFTGGADTQYF	TGTGCCAGCAGCTTAGCAGGCTTCACGGGGGGGGCAGATACGCAGTATTTT
.	TRBJ2-3	TRBV5-4	.	CASSSSTDTQYF	TGTGCCAGCAGCTCTAGCACAGATACGCAGTATTTT
.	TRBJ1-5	TRBV30	TRBD1	CASAGQGYQPQHF	TGTGCCTCTGCGGGACAGGGGTATCAGCCCCAGCATTTT
once	TRBJ1-1	TRBV9	.	CASSVVHGGDTEAFF	TGTGCCAGCAGCGTAGTACACGGAGGGGACACTGAAGCTTTCTTT
.	TRBJ2-2	TRBV6-2/TRBV6-3	.	CASSRDRRNTGELFF	TGTGCCAGCAGCCGCGACAGGAGGAACACCGGGGAGCTGTTTTTT
.	TRBJ2-2	TRBV10-3	TRBD2	CAISDRREGYSGELFF	TGTGCCATCAGTGATCGGCGGGAGGGATATAGCGGGGAGCTGTTTTTT
.	TRBJ2-5	TRBV6-5	TRBD2	CASSYGLAGSQETQYF	TGTGCCAGCAGTTACGGACTAGCGGGATCCCAAGAGACCCAGTACTTC
.	TRBJ2-2	TRBV19	TRBD2	CASSMAGGGTGELFF	TGTGCCAGTAGTATGGCGGGAGGCGGGACCGGGGAGCTGTTTTTT
.	TRBJ1-4	TRBV14	.	CASSQGSNSWNEKLFF	TGTGCCAGCAGCCAAGGGTCTAACAGTTGGAATGAAAAACTGTTTTTT
.	TRBJ2-3	TRBV3-1/TRBV3-2	.	CASSQDRTADTQYF	TGTGCCAGCAGCCAAGATCGGACTGCAGATACGCAGTATTTT
.	TRBJ2-7	TRBV2	TRBD1	CASSEWGWTGTEQYF	TGTGCCAGCAGTGAATGGGGGTGGACAGGGACCGAGCAGTACTTC
.	TRBJ2-3	TRBV12-3/TRBV12-4	.	CASSFRREDTQYF	TGTGCCAGCAGTTTCCGGCGGGAAGATACGCAGTATTTT
.	TRBJ2-7	TRBV7-9	TRBD2	CASSSVVTSGHYEQYF	TGTGCCAGCAGTTCCGTTGTGACTAGCGGACATTACGAGCAGTACTTC
once	TRBJ1-2	TRBV19	TRBD1	CASSKGQGLVDYGYTF	TGTGCCAGTAGCAAAGGACAGGGTCTGGTTGACTATGGCTACACCTTC
.	TRBJ2-1	TRBV13	TRBD2	CASSSIAGSSPNEQFF	TGTGCCAGCAGCTCGATAGCGGGGTCCAGCCCCAATGAGCAGTTCTTC
once	TRBJ2-3	TRBV11-2	.	CASSYPGEDTQYF	TGTGCCAGCAGCTACCCAGGGGAAGATACGCAGTATTTT
.	TRBJ2-7	TRBV29-1	.	CSVADISSYEQYF	TGCAGCGTTGCGGACATTAGCTCCTACGAGCAGTACTTC
.	TRBJ1-1	TRBV4-2	.	CASSQPGENTEAFF	TGTGCCAGCAGCCAACCAGGGGAGAACACTGAAGCTTTCTTT